Below, 28 T cell receptor beta chains from the same sample are listed, as sequenced in a study of cytomegalovirus exposure and HLA in healthy donors. Assay used: immunoSEQ multiplex PCR; TCRdb lists only in-frame clones, some missing. The sample holds around 60,000 clones; 94% are singletons and the top ten take less than 4.5%. Sequencing was done on a sample of PBMCs. The receptor set was obtained from a young man in good health and CMV-seropositive.

This chain's CDR3 is CASSPQAGAEAFF. In nucleotides, the CDR3 is TGTGCCAGCAGTCCCCAGGCCGGGGCTGAAGCTTTCTTT. The rearrangement links TRBV27 to TRBJ1-1; D ambiguous. V dropped 5 bases and J dropped 6 bases, with 13 bases sitting between them. This CDR3 is 13 amino acids long. CDR1 and CDR2 (germline): MNHEY, SMNVEV (reference sequence).

This chain connects TRBV11-3 to TRBJ2-1, with 9 bases matching TRBD2. Trimming removed 7 bases from V and 4 bases from J; junction bases left unmatched: 11. CDR1 SGHNT and CDR2 YENEEA come from the germline V gene. The CDR3 covers 16 residues. CDR3 sequence: CASNPGGGASYNEQFF. The CDR3 DNA sequence: TGTGCCAGCAACCCTGGCGGGGGGGCCTCGTACAATGAGCAGTTCTTC. Full variable domain (remainder filled in from reference TRBV11-3 and TRBJ2-1): EAGVVQSPRYKIIEKKQPVAFWCNPISGHNTLYWYLQNLGQGPELLIRYENEEAVDDSQLPKDRFSAERLKGVDSTLKIQPAELGDSAVYLCASNPGGGASYNEQFFGPGTRLTVL.

The V gene is TRBV20-1, the J gene TRBJ2-7; 8 nucleotides agree with TRBD2. This CDR3 spans 11 amino acids. V shed 0 bases and J 12 bases; nucleotides not matched to a gene: 4. Germline CDR1 reads DFQATT; CDR2 reads SNEGSKA (reference sequence). The CDR3 loop reads CSARDRGRSYF. In DNA, the CDR3 is TGCAGTGCTAGAGACCGCGGGAGGTCGTACTTC.

The genes are TRBV7-9 and TRBJ1-6; 8 bases match TRBD1. Germline lookup yields CDR1 SEHNR and CDR2 FQNEAQ (reference sequence). The CDR3 totals 15 residues. The V segment lost 0 bases and the J segment 10 bases; nucleotides outside the gene matches: 5. DNA of the CDR3: TGTGCCAGCAGCTTAGCGCTGGACAGGGTCTCACCCCTCCACTTT. It yields the protein CASSLALDRVSPLHF.

V is TRBV5-6 and J is TRBJ1-2, with D tentatively TRBD1 (6 bases). This CDR3 region has 14 residues. V was trimmed by 4 bases and J by 0 bases, leaving 10 bases between them. Looked up from germline, CDR1 is SGHDT and CDR2 is YYEEEE. The DNA of the CDR3 is TGTGCCAGCAGCAGGCAGGGGTCTAACTATGGCTACACCTTC. It encodes CASSRQGSNYGYTF.

V gene TRBV4-3 combines with J gene TRBJ1-2; 8 bases line up with TRBD1. The CDR3 loop spans 15 amino acids. Germline V CDR1 and CDR2: LGHNA, YSLEER. V shed 0 bases and J 1 base; nucleotides not matched to a gene: 1. The CDR3 DNA reads TGCGCCAGCAGCCAAGACAGGGGGCTTAACTATGGCTACACCTTC. This gives the protein CASSQDRGLNYGYTF.

The rearrangement joins TRBV11-3 to TRBJ1-1; no clear D gene. The germline V gene has CDR1 SGHNT and CDR2 YENEEA. The CDR3 length is 16 residues. Trimming took off 3 bases at V and 0 bases at J, with 14 bases between the two ends. CDR3 nucleotide sequence: TGTGCCAGCAGCTTTAGTCCCGACATCATGAACACTGAAGCTTTCTTT. Translating it yields CASSFSPDIMNTEAFF.

The chain combines TRBV4-1 with TRBJ2-7, with D maybe TRBD1 (5 bases). Trimming shortened V by 1 base and J by 5 bases, and 18 bases separated the two germline ends. There are 16 residues in the CDR3. Germline V gene data show CDR1 as MGHRA and CDR2 as YSYEKL. The CDR3: CASSQGEVGRVDEQYF. CDR3 DNA sequence: TGCGCCAGCAGCCAAGGAGAGGTGGGCAGGGTGGACGAGCAGTACTTC.

The rearrangement joins TRBV9 to TRBJ2-1; 12 bases line up with TRBD1. V gave up 3 bases and J gave up 7 bases; unmatched junction bases: 5. The CDR3 spans 15 residues. The germline V gene encodes CDR1 SGDLS and CDR2 YYNGEE. CDR3 protein: CASSASGQGANEQFF. The CDR3 coding sequence is TGTGCCAGCAGCGCCTCGGGACAGGGGGCGAATGAGCAGTTCTTC.

V and J are TRBV7-8 and TRBJ2-2, with 11 bases that match TRBD1. CDR3 size: 18 residues. Germline CDR1 reads SGHVS; CDR2 reads FQNEAQ. V shed 7 bases and J 0 bases; nucleotides not matched to a gene: 10. In DNA form, the CDR3 reads TGTGCCAGCACCCTAGGACAGGGGGCCGTTACGAACACCGGGGAGCTGTTTTTT. This encodes CASTLGQGAVTNTGELFF.

V gene TRBV6-1 combines with J gene TRBJ2-7; D may be TRBD2 (6 bases). In germline, CDR1 is MNHNS, CDR2 SASEGT. Trimming removed 11 bases at V and 0 bases at J, with 11 bases between. This CDR3 is built from 12 residues. This CDR3 reads CASWGLSYEQYF. CDR3 coding DNA: TGTGCCTCATGGGGACTCTCCTACGAGCAGTACTTC.

This rearrangement joins TRBV5-1 to TRBJ2-7; possible D gene TRBD2, 5 bases. Germline V gene data show CDR1 as SGHRS and CDR2 as YFSETQ. Deletions cut 6 bases from V and 0 bases from J, with 10 bases between. The CDR3 is 13 amino acids. CDR3 coding DNA: TGCGCCAGCAAACTAGAGAGCTCCTACGAGCAGTACTTC. Residues: CASKLESSYEQYF.

The chain links TRBV15 to TRBJ1-5; tentatively, D is TRBD1 (5 bases). The V gene lost 3 bases and the J gene lost 5 bases, with 11 bases spanning the gap. Germline V gene lookup returns CDR1 LNHNV and CDR2 YYDKDF (reference sequence). CDR3 length: 14 residues. The chain's CDR3 is CATSSTGIDQPQHF. The CDR3 coding sequence is TGTGCCACCAGCAGTACAGGAATCGATCAGCCCCAGCATTTT.

Remarks on this clone: One junction end does not reproduce the germline sequence, and a read error may be involved. This specimen includes other DNA sequences encoding the same CDR3. The chain uses TRBV11-3 and TRBJ2-7; D is undetermined. The CDR3 is 14 amino acids. The V gene's germline CDR1 is SGHNT and CDR2 YENEEA. The CDR3, as DNA: TGTGCTAGCAGCTTCATCAGAGGCCCCTACGAGCAGTACTTC. Translation gives CASSFIRGPYEQYF.

V is TRBV7-9 and J is TRBJ2-7; D not resolved. There are 16 residues in the CDR3. Germline V gives CDR1 SEHNR, CDR2 FQNEAQ (reference sequence). The V end lost 0 bases, the J end lost 3 bases, and 15 bases lay between the germline ends. CDR3 region: CASSLAPQVPGYEQYF. The CDR3 bases are TGTGCCAGCAGCTTAGCCCCTCAGGTCCCTGGCTACGAGCAGTACTTC.

This clone came up once. The sample contains more than one DNA sequence encoding this CDR3. In DNA, the CDR3 is TGTGCCAGCTCACCAGGAGCCACAGATACGCAGTATTTT. It is translated as CASSPGATDTQYF. This chain uses TRBV18 with TRBJ2-3, with D unresolved. Germline CDR1 is KGHSH and CDR2 is LQKENI. The CDR3 is 13 residues long. Trimming pared 2 bases from V and 2 bases from J, leaving 5 bases between.

The count of this clone is one. The chain has TRBV2 and TRBJ1-2, with 7 bases fitting TRBD1. CDR3 length: 14 amino acids. Germline V gene lookup returns CDR1 SNHLY and CDR2 FYNNEI. Trimming at V came to 8 bases and at J to 5 bases, leaving 11 bases not matched to a gene. The DNA for the CDR3 is TGTGCCAGCGGAGACAGGGTAGCTGGTTATGGCTACACCTTC. Protein product: CASGDRVAGYGYTF.

The V and J genes are TRBV5-4 and TRBJ2-3, with 10 nucleotides matching TRBD2. V trimming: 4 bases; J trimming: 4 bases; junction bases outside the gene matches: 9. Germline CDR1 is SGHNT and CDR2 is YYREEE (reference sequence). The CDR3 is 16 residues long. This chain's CDR3 is CASSPILAGSADTQYF. Written as DNA, the CDR3 is TGTGCCAGCAGCCCAATACTAGCGGGATCGGCAGATACGCAGTATTTT.

The chain employs TRBV6-5 and TRBJ2-5; 8 nucleotides line up with TRBD1. The junction had 7 bases not matched to a gene; V was cut back by 5 bases and J by 2 bases. The length of the CDR3 is 15 residues. CDR1 and CDR2 (germline): MNHEY, SVGAGI. This chain's CDR3 is CASSKIQGEQETQYF. The CDR3 DNA is TGTGCCAGCAGTAAAATACAGGGGGAACAAGAGACCCAGTACTTC.

The chain is built from TRBV11-3 and TRBJ2-5, with TRBD2 matching over 7 bases. Germline V gene data show CDR1 as SGHNT and CDR2 as YENEEA. The CDR3 loop spans 16 amino acids. The ends lost 0 bases at V and 5 bases at J; junction bases unmatched: 9. The CDR3 region is CASSLDLGGGFETQYF. The CDR3 DNA is TGTGCCAGCAGCTTAGATCTGGGGGGAGGGTTCGAGACCCAGTACTTC.

This chain links TRBV6-5 with TRBJ1-5; 11 nucleotides align to TRBD1. Trimming took 5 bases from V and 6 from J; bases not matched to a gene: 6. The CDR3 is made up of 15 amino acids. Germline V lookup: CDR1 MNHEY, CDR2 SVGAGI. CDR3 residues: CASSRTGGEGQPQHF. The DNA for the CDR3 is TGTGCCAGCAGTCGGACAGGGGGCGAGGGTCAGCCCCAGCATTTT.

The table lists this clone with a count of one. The genes are TRBV7-9 and TRBJ2-5, with 7 bases aligning to TRBD1. V dropped 5 bases and J dropped 5; count of bases not matched to a gene: 8. The CDR3 has 14 residues. Germline assignment: CDR1 SEHNR and CDR2 FQNEAQ (reference sequence). CDR3 residues: CASSTGTDFETQYF. CDR3 coding DNA: TGTGCCAGCAGCACTGGGACAGATTTCGAGACCCAGTACTTC.

The chain combines TRBV29-1 with TRBJ1-2; D remains ambiguous. Per the germline V gene, CDR1 is SQVTM and CDR2 is ANQGSEA. This CDR3 has 13 amino acids. V lost 3 bases and J 2 bases, leaving 10 bases between the germline ends. The CDR3 is CSVEAGRNYGYTF. CDR3 coding DNA: TGCAGCGTTGAGGCCGGGAGGAACTATGGCTACACCTTC.

The V and J genes are TRBV7-2 and TRBJ1-5; tentative D call: TRBD1 (5 bases). Germline V lookup: CDR1 SGHTA, CDR2 FQGNSA. This CDR3 has 13 residues. Trimming left V 0 bases short and J 7 bases short, with 7 bases between. This CDR3 is CASSLARGQPQHF. CDR3 DNA: TGTGCCAGCAGCTTAGCGCGGGGGCAGCCCCAGCATTTT.

The chain combines TRBV2 with TRBJ1-4; 8 nucleotides line up with TRBD1. Germline trimming cut 8 bases from V and 5 bases from J; bases unmatched to any gene: 4. The CDR3 spans 13 residues. Looked up from germline, CDR1 is SNHLY and CDR2 is FYNNEI. CDR3 loop: CASYDRGNEKLFF. CDR3 nucleotide sequence: TGTGCCAGCTACGACAGGGGAAATGAAAAACTGTTTTTT.

V and J are TRBV11-3 and TRBJ2-3, with D perhaps matching TRBD1 (6 bases). The CDR3 length is 14 residues. Trimming removed 2 bases from V and 3 bases from J, with 9 bases in between. CDR1 and CDR2 (germline): SGHNT, YENEEA. The CDR3 here is CASSLQGPTDTQYF. The CDR3 region has the DNA TGTGCCAGCAGCTTACAGGGGCCGACAGATACGCAGTATTTT.

This rearrangement joins TRBV30 to TRBJ1-5; 9 nucleotides agree with TRBD1. J lost 5 bases, V lost 2 bases, and 7 bases had no gene match. The CDR3 spans 15 residues. CDR1 is GTSNPN and CDR2 is SVGIG in the germline V gene (reference sequence). The CDR3 loop reads CAWSRTGDYDQPQHF. CDR3 nucleotide sequence: TGTGCCTGGAGTCGGACAGGGGATTATGATCAGCCCCAGCATTTT.

V is TRBV7-9 and J is TRBJ2-5, with TRBD2 matching 7 bases. The CDR3 is 16 amino acids. After removal of 6 bases from V and 3 bases from J, the junction contained 13 bases not matched to a gene. Germline V lookup: CDR1 SEHNR, CDR2 FQNEAQ (reference sequence). CDR3 sequence (DNA): TGTGCCAGCAGTCCCTCCGGGACTATCACAAAAGAGACCCAGTACTTC. This encodes CASSPSGTITKETQYF.